A selection of T cell receptor beta chains follows, all from one sample in a study of T cells in Graves' hyperthyroidism and ophthalmopathy. TCRdb reprocessed the multiplex PCR reads via MiXCR and lists one record per CDR3 protein. The data show roughly 330,000 distinct CDR3 sequences, roughly 17% seen once. What was sequenced was blood. The source is a man aged 30-40 years with Graves' hyperthyroidism. Each CDR3 is given with its conserved first and last residue. A D gene is named only where the DNA matches it firmly. Clone size is not always given. Where it is, it says once, few, many or a class for expanded clones.

>TRBJ2-3|-|TRBV28|-
CASSKQGIGSDTQYF
TGTGCCAGCAGTAAGCAGGGGATTGGCTCAGATACGCAGTATTTT
>TRBJ2-3|TRBD2|TRBV20-1|many
CSARDISGGAGDTQYF
TGCAGTGCTAGAGATATCAGCGGGGGGGCGGGAGATACGCAGTATTTT
>TRBJ1-3|-|TRBV4-1|few
CASSHRRLRGGNTIYF
TGCGCCAGCAGCCATCGCCGGCTGCGGGGGGGAAACACCATATATTTT
>TRBJ1-5|-|TRBV6-1|-
CASSGLWGSDSSQPQHF
TGTGCCAGCAGTGGGTTGTGGGGATCGGATAGCAGTCAGCCCCAGCATTTT
>TRBJ1-1|-|TRBV6-1|many
CASSRAGTEAFF
TGTGCCAGCAGTAGGGCGGGCACTGAAGCTTTCTTT
>TRBJ2-7|TRBD1|TRBV5-1|-
CASSSGTGAGEQYF
TGCGCCAGCAGTTCCGGGACAGGGGCGGGCGAGCAGTACTTC
>TRBJ2-2|-|TRBV2|many
CASSLQGQMAGELFF
TGTGCCAGCAGCCTACAGGGCCAGATGGCCGGGGAGCTGTTTTTT
>TRBJ1-5|-|TRBV2|-
CASRGAGGAGQPQHF
TGTGCCAGCAGGGGGGCGGGGGGGGCCGGTCAGCCCCAGCATTTT
>TRBJ2-2|-|TRBV7-2|many
CASSRGTVAGELFF
TGTGCCAGCAGCAGAGGGACTGTCGCCGGGGAGCTGTTTTTT
>TRBJ2-3|-|TRBV2|-
CASSEDLGPDTQYF
TGTGCCAGCAGTGAAGATCTTGGCCCAGATACGCAGTATTTT
>TRBJ2-2|TRBD1|TRBV10-3|few
CAISEGDRGPGELFF
TGTGCCATCAGTGAAGGGGACAGAGGGCCCGGGGAGCTGTTTTTT
>TRBJ2-7|-|TRBV28|many
CASSPALPYEQYF
TGTGCCAGCAGTCCCGCCCTACCGTACGAGCAGTACTTC
>TRBJ1-5|-|TRBV19|-
CASSIGRLSQPQHF
TGTGCCAGTAGTATAGGGAGGTTGAGTCAGCCCCAGCATTTT
>TRBJ2-2|-|TRBV30|-
CACPTGPSPGELFF
TGTGCCTGTCCGACGGGACCCTCCCCCGGGGAGCTGTTTTTT
>TRBJ2-7|TRBD2|TRBV5-1|-
CASTGGAGPPYEQYF
TGCGCCAGCACCGGGGGGGCGGGCCCCCCCTACGAGCAGTACTTC
>TRBJ1-2|-|TRBV25-1|many
CASSERGRGVDYGYTF
TGTGCCAGCAGTGAAAGGGGCAGGGGAGTGGACTATGGCTACACCTTC
>TRBJ2-2|-|TRBV5-6|-
CAVGGPNTGELFF
TGTGCGGTAGGGGGACCGAACACCGGGGAGCTGTTTTTT
>TRBJ2-7|TRBD2|TRBV5-1|-
CASSLDPGGKAYEQYF
TGCGCCAGCAGCTTGGATCCGGGGGGGAAGGCCTACGAGCAGTACTTC
>TRBJ2-7|-|TRBV14|many
CASSQPGRHEQYF
TGTGCCAGCAGCCAACCGGGGAGACACGAGCAGTACTTC
>TRBJ2-7|-|TRBV3-1|-
CASSQGGTGGYEQYF
TGTGCCAGCAGCCAAGGAGGGACGGGTGGGTACGAGCAGTACTTC
>TRBJ2-5|-|TRBV5-1|few
CASSTLLGAQETQYF
TGCGCCAGCAGCACGCTCTTGGGGGCTCAAGAGACCCAGTACTTC
>TRBJ1-2|TRBD1|TRBV19|-
CASRDPLTGGFYGYTF
TGTGCCAGTAGGGACCCCTTGACAGGGGGCTTTTATGGCTACACCTTC
>TRBJ2-1|TRBD2|TRBV20-1|-
CSARDLGLAGGKVPQFF
TGCAGTGCTAGAGATTTGGGGCTAGCGGGAGGAAAGGTCCCCCAGTTCTTC
>TRBJ2-7|-|TRBV7-9|many
CASSFGPYEQYF
TGTGCCAGCAGCTTTGGGCCCTACGAGCAGTACTTC
>TRBJ2-3|-|TRBV5-5|many
CASSSGYTTQYF
TGTGCCAGCAGCTCGGGGTATACCACGCAGTATTTT
>TRBJ2-7|TRBD2|TRBV20-1|many
CSATSAGASREQYF
TGCAGTGCTACCTCAGCGGGAGCCTCCCGTGAGCAGTACTTC
>TRBJ2-5|-|TRBV7-2|-
CASSFGRDLPTYF
TGTGCCAGCAGCTTTGGAAGAGACTTACCCACTTACTTC
>TRBJ2-7|TRBD1|TRBV28|-
CASSWGTGGHYEQYF
TGTGCCAGCAGTTGGGGGACAGGGGGCCACTACGAGCAGTACTTC
>TRBJ2-7|TRBD2|TRBV20-1|many
CGPTSGWYEQYF
TGCGGCCCCACTAGCGGATGGTACGAGCAGTACTTC
>TRBJ1-5|-|TRBV19|-
CASSISLLNSNQPQHF
TGTGCCAGTAGTATTTCCCTCTTGAATAGCAATCAGCCCCAGCATTTT
>TRBJ1-4|TRBD1|TRBV5-1|few
CASSFRQGSREKLFF
TGCGCCAGCAGCTTTCGACAGGGGAGTCGTGAAAAACTGTTTTTT
>TRBJ2-1|-|TRBV20-1|-
CSVGPGSLPFDEQFF
TGCAGTGTTGGCCCCGGGTCCCTGCCCTTCGATGAGCAGTTCTTC
>TRBJ2-7|-|TRBV2|-
CASRRDAYEQYF
TGTGCCAGCAGGAGGGACGCGTACGAGCAGTACTTC
>TRBJ2-1|-|TRBV11-2|many
CASRPLWRDNEQFF
TGTGCCAGCAGGCCGTTGTGGCGGGACAATGAGCAGTTCTTC
>TRBJ2-3|TRBD2|TRBV10-3|many
CAISGPAGSGRSDTQYF
TGTGCCATCAGCGGCCCCGCGGGGAGCGGGAGGTCAGATACGCAGTATTTT